Listed below are T cell receptor beta chains from one sample, sequenced in a study of cytomegalovirus exposure and HLA in healthy donors. The repertoire was sequenced with immunoSEQ multiplex PCR; TCRdb's copy has only in-frame clones and lacks some. Here the sample spans fewer than 200,000 clones, 80% to 85% being singletons. The sequencing input was PBMCs. The source is a woman under 30 in good health and CMV-seropositive. Both conserved end residues are trimmed from each CDR3. A D gene is named only where the DNA matches it firmly.

D,V,CDR3
TRBD1,TRBV19,ASGVGQGNYGYT
NA,TRBV4-3,ASSQDLGGSPYEQY
NA,TRBV2,ASKIYNDLGDLENTIY
NA,TRBV5-3,ARPLQELDYGYT
TRBD2,TRBV7-9,ASSPRDYNTDTQY
TRBD2,TRBV9,ASSVFPMGLAGERQF
NA,TRBV5-1,ASSLFRRDLYNEQF
NA,TRBV5-6,ASSPYPGAINTEAF
TRBD1,TRBV6-4,ASSPTGVTDTQY
NA,TRBV25-1,ASSDLRQDGYT
NA,TRBV4-2,ASSQLQGLANEQF
TRBD1,TRBV29-1,SVDRGRTEAF
NA,TRBV18,ASSPTGNYGYT
NA,TRBV2,ASSEGTVYGYT
NA,TRBV11-2,ASSFGKATDTQY
NA,TRBV7-8,ASNLRVPPYEQY
TRBD2,TRBV6-5,ASSPAGLAYNEQF
TRBD2,TRBV5-1,ASSQPSGGAETQY
NA,TRBV2,ASSETEKLSGYT
NA,TRBV5-6,ASSFTGEGNQPQH
NA,TRBV9,ALDRSNTEAF
NA,TRBV5-1,ASSLVGATGNSPLH
TRBD1,TRBV13,ASSLGGQGDTEAF
NA,TRBV6-1,ASSPRDLGQPQH
TRBD2,TRBV6-5,ASSYRLAGGTDTQY
TRBD2,TRBV4-1,ASSHLGTSGPQETQY
TRBD1,TRBV10-1,ASTRGYNSPLH
NA,TRBV27,ASIRGGPGSEAF
TRBD1,TRBV2,ASSRQGEGGYT
TRBD1,TRBV19,ASSNTGGINQPQH
NA,TRBV6-6,ASSYSGSLYGYT
TRBD2,TRBV7-9,ASSYSGGETQY
NA,TRBV20-1,SAWTVYGYT
NA,TRBV2,ASTSSYEQY
TRBD1,TRBV2,ASRRPTGGIYGYT
NA,TRBV10-3,AITRGTPWNYGYT
NA,TRBV11-3,ASSLGLAGETGELF
TRBD2,TRBV6-5,ASSYVAGGYNEQF
TRBD1,TRBV15,ATSRAGNRGYGYT
NA,TRBV4-1,ASSGRDYTEAF
NA,TRBV27,ASMSVLGQNYEQY
NA,TRBV15,ATSRDQGLSSYNEQF
TRBD2,TRBV9,ASSVAGLEGTGELF
TRBD2,TRBV2,ASRPGGDTQY
TRBD2,TRBV5-1,ASSLLGGTSPHEQF
TRBD2,TRBV4-1,ASSQGLAGGQETQY
TRBD1,TRBV5-1,ASSFGQGRNTIY
TRBD2,TRBV7-2,ASRLAGGHNEQY